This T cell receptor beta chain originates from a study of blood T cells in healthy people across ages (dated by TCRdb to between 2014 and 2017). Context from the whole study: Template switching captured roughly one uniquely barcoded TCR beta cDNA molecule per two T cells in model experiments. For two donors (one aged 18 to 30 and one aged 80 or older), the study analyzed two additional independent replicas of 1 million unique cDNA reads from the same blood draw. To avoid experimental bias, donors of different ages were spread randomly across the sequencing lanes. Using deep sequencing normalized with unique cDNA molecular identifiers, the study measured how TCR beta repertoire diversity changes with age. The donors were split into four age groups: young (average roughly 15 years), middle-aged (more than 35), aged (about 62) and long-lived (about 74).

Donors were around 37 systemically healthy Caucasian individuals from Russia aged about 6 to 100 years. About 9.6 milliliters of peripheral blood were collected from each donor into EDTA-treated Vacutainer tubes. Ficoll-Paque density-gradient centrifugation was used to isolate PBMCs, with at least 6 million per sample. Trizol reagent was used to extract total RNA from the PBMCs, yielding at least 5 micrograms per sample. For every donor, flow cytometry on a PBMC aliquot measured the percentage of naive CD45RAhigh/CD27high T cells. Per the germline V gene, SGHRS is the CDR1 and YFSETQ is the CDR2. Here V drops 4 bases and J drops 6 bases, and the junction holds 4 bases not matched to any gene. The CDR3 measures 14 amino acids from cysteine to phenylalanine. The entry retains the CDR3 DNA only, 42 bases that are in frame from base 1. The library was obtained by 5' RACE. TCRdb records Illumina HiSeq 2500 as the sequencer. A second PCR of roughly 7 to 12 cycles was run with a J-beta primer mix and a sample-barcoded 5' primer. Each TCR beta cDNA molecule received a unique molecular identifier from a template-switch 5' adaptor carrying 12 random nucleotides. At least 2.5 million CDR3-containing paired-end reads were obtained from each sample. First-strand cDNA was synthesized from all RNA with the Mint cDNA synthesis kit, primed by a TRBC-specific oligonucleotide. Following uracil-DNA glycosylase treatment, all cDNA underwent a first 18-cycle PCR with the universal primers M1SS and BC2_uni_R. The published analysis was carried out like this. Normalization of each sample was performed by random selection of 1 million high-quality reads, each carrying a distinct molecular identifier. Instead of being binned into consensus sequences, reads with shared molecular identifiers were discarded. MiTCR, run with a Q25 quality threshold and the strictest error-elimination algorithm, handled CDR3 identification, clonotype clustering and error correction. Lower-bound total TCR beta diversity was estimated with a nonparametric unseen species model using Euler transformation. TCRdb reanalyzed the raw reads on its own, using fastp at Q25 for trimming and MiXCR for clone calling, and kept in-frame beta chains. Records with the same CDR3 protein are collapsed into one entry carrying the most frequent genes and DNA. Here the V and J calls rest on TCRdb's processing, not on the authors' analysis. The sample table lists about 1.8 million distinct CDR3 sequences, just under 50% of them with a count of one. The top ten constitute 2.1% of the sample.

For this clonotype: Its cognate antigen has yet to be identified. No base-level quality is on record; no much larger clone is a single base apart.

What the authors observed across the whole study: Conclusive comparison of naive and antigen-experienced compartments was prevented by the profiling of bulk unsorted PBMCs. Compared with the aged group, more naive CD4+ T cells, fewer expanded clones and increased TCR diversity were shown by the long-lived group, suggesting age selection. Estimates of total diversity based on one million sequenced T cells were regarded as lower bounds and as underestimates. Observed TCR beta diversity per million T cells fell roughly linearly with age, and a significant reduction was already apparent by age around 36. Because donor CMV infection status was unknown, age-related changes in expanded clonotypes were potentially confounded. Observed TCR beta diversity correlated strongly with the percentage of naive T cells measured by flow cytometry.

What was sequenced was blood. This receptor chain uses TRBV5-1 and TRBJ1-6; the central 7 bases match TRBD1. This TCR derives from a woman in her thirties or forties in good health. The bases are TGCGCCAGCAGCATCCGGGACAGTAATTCACCCCTCCACTTT. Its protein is CASSIRDSNSPLHF.